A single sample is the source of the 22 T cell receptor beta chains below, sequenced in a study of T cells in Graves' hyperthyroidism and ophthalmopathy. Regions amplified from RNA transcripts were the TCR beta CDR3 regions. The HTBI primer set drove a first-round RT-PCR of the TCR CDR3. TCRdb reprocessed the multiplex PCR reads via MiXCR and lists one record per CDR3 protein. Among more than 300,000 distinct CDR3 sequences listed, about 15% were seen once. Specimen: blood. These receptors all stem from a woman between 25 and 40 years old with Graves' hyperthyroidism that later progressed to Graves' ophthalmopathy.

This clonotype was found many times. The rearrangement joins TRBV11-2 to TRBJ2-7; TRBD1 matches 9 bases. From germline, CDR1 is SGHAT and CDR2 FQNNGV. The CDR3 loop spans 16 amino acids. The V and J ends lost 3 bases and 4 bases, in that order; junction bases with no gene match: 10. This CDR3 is CASSLEGQGPRYEQYF. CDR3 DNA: TGTGCCAGCAGCTTGGAAGGACAGGGGCCCAGGTACGAGCAGTACTTC.

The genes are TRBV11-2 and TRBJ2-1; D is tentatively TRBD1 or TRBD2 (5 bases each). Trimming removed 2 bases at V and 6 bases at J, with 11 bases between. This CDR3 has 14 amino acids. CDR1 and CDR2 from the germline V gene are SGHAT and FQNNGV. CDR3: CASSLRGVSNEQFF. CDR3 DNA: TGTGCCAGCAGCTTAAGAGGGGTGTCCAATGAGCAGTTCTTC.

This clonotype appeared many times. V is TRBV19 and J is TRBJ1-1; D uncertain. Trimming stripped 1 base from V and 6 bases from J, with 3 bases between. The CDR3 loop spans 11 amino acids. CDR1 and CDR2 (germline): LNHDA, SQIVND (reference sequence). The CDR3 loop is CASSIGAEAFF. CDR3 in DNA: TGTGCCAGTAGTATAGGGGCTGAAGCTTTCTTT.

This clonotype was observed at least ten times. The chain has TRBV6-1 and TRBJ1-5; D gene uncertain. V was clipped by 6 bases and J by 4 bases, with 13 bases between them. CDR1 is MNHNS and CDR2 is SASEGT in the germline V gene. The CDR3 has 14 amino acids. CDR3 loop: CASRRRHYNQPQHF. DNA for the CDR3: TGTGCCAGCAGAAGGCGGCACTATAATCAGCCCCAGCATTTT.

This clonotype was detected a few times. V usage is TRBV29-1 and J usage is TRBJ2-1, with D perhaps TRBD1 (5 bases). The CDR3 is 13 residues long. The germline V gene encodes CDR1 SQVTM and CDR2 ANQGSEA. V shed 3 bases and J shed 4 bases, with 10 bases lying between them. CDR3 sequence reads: CSVDWGLYNEQFF. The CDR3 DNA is TGCAGCGTTGACTGGGGCCTTTACAATGAGCAGTTCTTC.

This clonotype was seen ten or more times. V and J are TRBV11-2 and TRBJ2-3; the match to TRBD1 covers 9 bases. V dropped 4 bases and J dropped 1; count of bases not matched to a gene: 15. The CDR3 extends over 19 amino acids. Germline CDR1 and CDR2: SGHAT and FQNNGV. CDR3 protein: CASSYPLDRGEGGTDTQYF. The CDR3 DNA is TGTGCCAGCAGCTACCCCCTGGACAGGGGCGAGGGTGGCACAGATACGCAGTATTTT.

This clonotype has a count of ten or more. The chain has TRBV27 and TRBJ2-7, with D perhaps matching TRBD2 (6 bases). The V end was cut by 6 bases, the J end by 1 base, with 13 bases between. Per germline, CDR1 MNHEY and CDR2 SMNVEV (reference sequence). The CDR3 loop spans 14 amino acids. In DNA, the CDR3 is TGTGCCAGCAGCTTCGGGGGACCTTCCTACGAGCAGTACTTC. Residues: CASSFGGPSYEQYF.

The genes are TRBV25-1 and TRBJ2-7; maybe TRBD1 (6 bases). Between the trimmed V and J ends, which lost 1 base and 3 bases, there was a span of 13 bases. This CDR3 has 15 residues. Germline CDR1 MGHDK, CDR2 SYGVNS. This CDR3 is CASSEFLDSIYEQYF. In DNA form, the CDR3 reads TGTGCCAGCAGTGAATTTCTGGACAGCATCTACGAGCAGTACTTC.

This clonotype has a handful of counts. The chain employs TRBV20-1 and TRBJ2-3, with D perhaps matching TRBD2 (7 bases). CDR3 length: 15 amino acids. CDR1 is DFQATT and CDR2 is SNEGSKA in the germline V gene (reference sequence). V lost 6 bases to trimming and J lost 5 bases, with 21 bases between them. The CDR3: CSAGLRGGGLDTQYF. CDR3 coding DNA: TGCAGTGCGGGCTTGAGGGGGGGGGGGCTAGATACGCAGTATTTT.

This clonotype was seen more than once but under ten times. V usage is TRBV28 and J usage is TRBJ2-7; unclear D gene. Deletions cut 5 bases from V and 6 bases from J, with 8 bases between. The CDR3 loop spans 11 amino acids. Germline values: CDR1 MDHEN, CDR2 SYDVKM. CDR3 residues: CASSAPLEQYF. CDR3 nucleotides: TGTGCCAGCAGTGCGCCTCTCGAGCAGTACTTC. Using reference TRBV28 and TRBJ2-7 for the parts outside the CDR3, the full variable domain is DVKVTQSSRYLVKRTGEKVFLECVQDMDHENMFWYRQDPGLGLRLIYFSYDVKMKEKGDIPEGYSVSREKKERFSLILESASTNQTSMYLCASSAPLEQYFGPGTRLTVT.

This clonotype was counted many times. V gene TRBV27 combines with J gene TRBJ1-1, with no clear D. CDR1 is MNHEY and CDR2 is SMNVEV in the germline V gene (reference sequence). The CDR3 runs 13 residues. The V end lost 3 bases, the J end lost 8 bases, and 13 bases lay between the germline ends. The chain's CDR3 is CASSFMVGLEAFF. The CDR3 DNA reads TGTGCCAGCAGTTTCATGGTTGGGTTAGAAGCTTTCTTT.

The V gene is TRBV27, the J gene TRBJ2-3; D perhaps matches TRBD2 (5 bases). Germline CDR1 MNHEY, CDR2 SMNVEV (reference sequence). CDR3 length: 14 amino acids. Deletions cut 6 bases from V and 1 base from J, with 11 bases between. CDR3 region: CASRPTIGTDTQYF. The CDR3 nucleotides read TGTGCCAGCAGGCCGACTATTGGCACAGATACGCAGTATTTT.

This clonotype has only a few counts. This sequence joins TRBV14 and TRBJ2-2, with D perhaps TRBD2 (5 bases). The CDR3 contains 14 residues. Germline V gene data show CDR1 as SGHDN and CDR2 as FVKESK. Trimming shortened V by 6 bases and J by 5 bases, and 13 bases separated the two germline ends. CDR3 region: CASSHLRGTGELFF. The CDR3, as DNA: TGTGCCAGCAGTCATCTCCGGGGAACCGGGGAGCTGTTTTTT.

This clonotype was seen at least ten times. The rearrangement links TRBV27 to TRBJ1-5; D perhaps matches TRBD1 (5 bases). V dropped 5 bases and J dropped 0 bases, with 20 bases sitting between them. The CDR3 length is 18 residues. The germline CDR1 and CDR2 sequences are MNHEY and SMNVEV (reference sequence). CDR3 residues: CASSPRDSLTYSNQPQHF. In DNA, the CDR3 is TGTGCCAGCAGTCCAAGGGACTCCTTGACCTATAGCAATCAGCCCCAGCATTTT.

CDR3 sequence: CASSRQAGLTDTQYF. CDR3 nucleotides: TGCGCCAGCAGTCGACAGGCGGGGCTCACAGATACGCAGTATTTT. The chain recombines TRBV5-1 with TRBJ2-3; D might be TRBD1 or TRBD2, each matching 6 bases. The CDR3 loop spans 15 amino acids. The germline gives CDR1 SGHRS, CDR2 YFSETQ. The V end was cut by 5 bases, the J end by 2 bases, with 15 bases between.

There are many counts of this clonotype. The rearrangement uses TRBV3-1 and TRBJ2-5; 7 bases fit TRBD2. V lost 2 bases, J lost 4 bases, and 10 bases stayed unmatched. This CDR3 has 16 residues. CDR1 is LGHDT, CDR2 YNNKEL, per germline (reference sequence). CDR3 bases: TGTGCCAGCAGCCAATCGAGGGGACTATCTTTAGAGACCCAGTACTTC. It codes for CASSQSRGLSLETQYF.

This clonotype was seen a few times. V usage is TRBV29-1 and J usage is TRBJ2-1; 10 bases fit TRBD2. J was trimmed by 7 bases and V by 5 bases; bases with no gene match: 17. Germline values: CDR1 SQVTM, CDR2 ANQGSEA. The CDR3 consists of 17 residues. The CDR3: CSVLLTSGVTLGNEQFF. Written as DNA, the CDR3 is TGCAGCGTTCTACTAACTAGCGGGGTCACTTTAGGGAATGAGCAGTTCTTC.

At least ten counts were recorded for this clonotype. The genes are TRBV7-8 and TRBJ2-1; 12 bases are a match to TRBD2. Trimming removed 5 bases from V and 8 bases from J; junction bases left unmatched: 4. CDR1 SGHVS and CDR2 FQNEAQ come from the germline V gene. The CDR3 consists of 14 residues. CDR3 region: CASSDRLAGDEQFF. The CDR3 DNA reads TGTGCCAGCAGCGACCGACTAGCGGGAGATGAGCAGTTCTTC.

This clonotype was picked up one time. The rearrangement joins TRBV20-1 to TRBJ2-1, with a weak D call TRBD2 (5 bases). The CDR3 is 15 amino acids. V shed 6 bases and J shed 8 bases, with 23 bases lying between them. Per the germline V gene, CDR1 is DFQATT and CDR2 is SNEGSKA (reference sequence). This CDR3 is CSASATGYFGDEQFF. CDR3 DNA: TGCAGTGCGTCAGCGACGGGCTACTTCGGGGATGAGCAGTTCTTC.

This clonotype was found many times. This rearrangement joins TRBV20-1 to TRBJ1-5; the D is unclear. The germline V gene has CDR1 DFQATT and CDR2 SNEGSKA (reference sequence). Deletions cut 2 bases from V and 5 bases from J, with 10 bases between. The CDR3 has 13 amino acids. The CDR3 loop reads CSARPGLYQPQHF. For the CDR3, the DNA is TGCAGTGCTAGACCCGGGCTGTATCAGCCCCAGCATTTT.

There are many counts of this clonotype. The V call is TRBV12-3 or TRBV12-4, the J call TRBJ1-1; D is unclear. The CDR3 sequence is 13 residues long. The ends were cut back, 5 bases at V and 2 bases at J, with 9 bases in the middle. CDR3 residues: CASSPQVNTEAFF. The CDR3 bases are TGTGCCAGCAGTCCTCAGGTAAACACTGAAGCTTTCTTT.

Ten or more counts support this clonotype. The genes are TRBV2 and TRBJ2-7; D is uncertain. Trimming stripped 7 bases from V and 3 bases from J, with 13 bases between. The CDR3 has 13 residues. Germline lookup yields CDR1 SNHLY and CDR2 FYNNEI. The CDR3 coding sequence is TGTGCCAGCACGGTCACGGCCCGCTACGAGCAGTACTTC. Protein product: CASTVTARYEQYF.